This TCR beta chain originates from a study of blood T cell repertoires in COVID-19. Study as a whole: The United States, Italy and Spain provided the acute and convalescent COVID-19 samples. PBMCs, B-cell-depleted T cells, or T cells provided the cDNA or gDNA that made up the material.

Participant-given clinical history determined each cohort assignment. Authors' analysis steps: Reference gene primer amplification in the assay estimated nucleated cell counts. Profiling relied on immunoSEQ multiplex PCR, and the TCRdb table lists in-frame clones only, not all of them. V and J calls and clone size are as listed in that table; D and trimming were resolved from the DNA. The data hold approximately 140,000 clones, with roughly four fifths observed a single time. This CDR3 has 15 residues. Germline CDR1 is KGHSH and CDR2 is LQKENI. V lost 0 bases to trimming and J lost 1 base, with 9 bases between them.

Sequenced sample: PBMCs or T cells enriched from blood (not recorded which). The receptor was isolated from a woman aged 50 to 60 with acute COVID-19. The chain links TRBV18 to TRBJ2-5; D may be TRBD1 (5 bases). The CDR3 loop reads CASSPPGQSQETQYF. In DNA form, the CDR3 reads TGTGCCAGCTCACCACCGGGGCAGAGCCAAGAGACCCAGTACTTC.